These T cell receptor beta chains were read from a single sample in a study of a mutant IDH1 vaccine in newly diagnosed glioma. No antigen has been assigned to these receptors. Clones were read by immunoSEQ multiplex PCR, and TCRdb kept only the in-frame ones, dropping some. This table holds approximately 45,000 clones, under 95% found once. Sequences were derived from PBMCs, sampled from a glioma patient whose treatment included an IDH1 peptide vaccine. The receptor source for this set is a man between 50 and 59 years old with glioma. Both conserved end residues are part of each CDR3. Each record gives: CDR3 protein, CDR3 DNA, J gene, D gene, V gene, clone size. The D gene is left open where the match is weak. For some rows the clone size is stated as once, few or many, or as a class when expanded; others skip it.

CDR3 protein: CASSSWTGAYEQYF
CDR3 DNA: TGTGCCAGCAGTTCTTGGACAGGAGCCTACGAGCAGTACTTC
J gene: TRBJ2-7
D gene: TRBD1
V gene: TRBV6-1
clone size: -

CDR3 protein: CASVGILSTEAFF
CDR3 DNA: TGTGCCAGCGTGGGGATTTTGAGCACTGAAGCTTTCTTT
J gene: TRBJ1-1
D gene: -
V gene: TRBV6-1
clone size: -

CDR3 protein: CASSTPRTYGYTF
CDR3 DNA: TGTGCCAGCAGCACCCCAAGGACCTATGGCTACACCTTC
J gene: TRBJ1-2
D gene: -
V gene: TRBV7-2
clone size: -

CDR3 protein: CASSPALQETQYF
CDR3 DNA: TGTGCCAGCAGTCCTGCCCTTCAAGAGACCCAGTACTTC
J gene: TRBJ2-5
D gene: -
V gene: TRBV28
clone size: -

CDR3 protein: CASSASGTYTGQPQHF
CDR3 DNA: TGTGCCAGTAGTGCCTCCGGGACATACACAGGTCAGCCCCAGCATTTT
J gene: TRBJ1-5
D gene: -
V gene: TRBV19
clone size: -

CDR3 protein: CASSQGTGPGNEQFF
CDR3 DNA: TGTGCCAGCAGCCAAGGGACGGGCCCCGGGAATGAGCAGTTCTTC
J gene: TRBJ2-1
D gene: -
V gene: TRBV14
clone size: -

CDR3 protein: CAWSTPRGTPPGTEAFF
CDR3 DNA: TGTGCCTGGAGCACCCCCAGGGGAACTCCGCCCGGCACTGAAGCTTTCTTT
J gene: TRBJ1-1
D gene: -
V gene: TRBV30
clone size: -

CDR3 protein: CASSLVQKETQYF
CDR3 DNA: TGTGCCAGCAGCTTGGTACAGAAAGAGACCCAGTACTTC
J gene: TRBJ2-5
D gene: -
V gene: TRBV5-6
clone size: few

CDR3 protein: CASRSSGDYEQYF
CDR3 DNA: TGTGCCAGCAGGAGCAGCGGGGACTACGAGCAGTACTTC
J gene: TRBJ2-7
D gene: TRBD2
V gene: TRBV6-5
clone size: -

CDR3 protein: CASSHSGTVSGNTIYF
CDR3 DNA: TGTGCCAGTAGCCACTCTGGGACAGTCTCTGGAAACACCATATATTTT
J gene: TRBJ1-3
D gene: TRBD1
V gene: TRBV19
clone size: -

CDR3 protein: CASSHGTGVQGPQHF
CDR3 DNA: TGTGCCAGCAGTCACGGGACAGGGGTACAGGGACCCCAGCATTTT
J gene: TRBJ1-5
D gene: TRBD1
V gene: TRBV27
clone size: once

CDR3 protein: CASSFRFGQNSGNTIYF
CDR3 DNA: TGTGCCAGCAGTTTCCGGTTCGGGCAGAACTCTGGAAACACCATATATTTT
J gene: TRBJ1-3
D gene: -
V gene: TRBV27
clone size: -

CDR3 protein: CASPGRGSTDTQYF
CDR3 DNA: TGTGCCTCGCCGGGACGGGGGTCCACAGATACGCAGTATTTT
J gene: TRBJ2-3
D gene: -
V gene: TRBV30
clone size: few